The rows below give T cell receptor beta chains drawn from one sample of a study of T-cell memory formation after mild COVID-19. A single record per CDR3 protein comes from TCRdb applying MiXCR to the 5' RACE reads. This table has 470,000 or so distinct CDR3 sequences, around a quarter appearing once. The sample was PBMCs or a T cell subset sorted from them (not recorded which). The source is an adult woman who had mild COVID-19 (a few samples of this study predate the infection). Cell type and time point are not known. The CDR3 runs from the conserved cysteine through the conserved F or W. Fields, in order: V gene, J gene, D gene, clone size, CDR3 protein, CDR3 DNA. The D gene is left open where the match is weak. Clone size is not always given. Where it is, it says once, few, many or a class for expanded clones.

TRBV29-1,TRBJ2-1,TRBD2,NA,CSVAGLELYNEQFF,TGCAGCGTTGCGGGACTAGAGCTCTACAATGAGCAGTTCTTC
TRBV2,TRBJ2-1,NA,NA,CASSPAASSYNEQFF,TGTGCCAGCAGTCCGGCGGCGAGCTCCTACAATGAGCAGTTCTTC
TRBV12-3/TRBV12-4,TRBJ2-2,TRBD1,NA,CASSITGGSNTGELFF,TGTGCCAGCAGCATTACAGGGGGGTCAAACACCGGGGAGCTGTTTTTT
TRBV5-1,TRBJ2-2,TRBD1,NA,CASSRGQAGGELFF,TGCGCCAGCAGCAGGGGACAGGCCGGCGGGGAGCTGTTTTTT
TRBV6-4,TRBJ2-1,TRBD1,NA,CASSVRQGSNEQFF,TGTGCCAGCAGTGTGCGACAGGGAAGCAATGAGCAGTTCTTC
TRBV10-3,TRBJ2-4,TRBD1,NA,CAISSGTGENIQYF,TGTGCCATCAGTTCCGGGACAGGGGAGAACATTCAGTACTTC
TRBV12-3/TRBV12-4,TRBJ2-5,TRBD2,NA,CASSPLAGGQETQYF,TGTGCCAGCAGTCCCCTAGCGGGGGGACAAGAGACCCAGTACTTC
TRBV29-1,TRBJ1-2,TRBD1,NA,CSGTGLDGYTF,TGCAGCGGGACAGGCTTAGATGGCTACACCTTC
TRBV27,TRBJ2-3,TRBD2,NA,CASSLLSGVTDTQYF,TGTGCCAGCAGTTTACTTAGCGGGGTAACAGATACGCAGTATTTT
TRBV20-1,TRBJ2-7,TRBD2,NA,CSARKPGLEASEQYF,TGCAGTGCTAGGAAGCCGGGACTAGAAGCTTCCGAGCAGTACTTC
TRBV12-5,TRBJ2-3,NA,many,CASGFPAAGPEDTQYF,TGTGCTAGTGGTTTCCCCGCGGCGGGACCCGAGGATACGCAGTATTTT
TRBV7-9,TRBJ2-1,TRBD2,NA,CASSLLAGGLNEQFF,TGTGCCAGCAGCTTATTAGCGGGAGGGTTAAATGAGCAGTTCTTC
TRBV19,TRBJ2-3,NA,many,CASSRGLGGDTQYF,TGTGCCAGTAGTAGGGGCCTCGGGGGAGATACGCAGTATTTT
TRBV7-9,TRBJ2-3,NA,NA,CASSSTIEGEGSTDTQYF,TGTGCCAGCAGCTCAACGATCGAGGGAGAGGGGAGCACAGATACGCAGTATTTT
TRBV6-4,TRBJ2-1,TRBD1,NA,CASSLWGGQGDYNEQFF,TGTGCCAGCAGTCTTTGGGGTGGGCAGGGGGACTACAATGAGCAGTTCTTC
TRBV6-5,TRBJ2-3,TRBD2,few,CASKLAASTDTQYF,TGTGCCAGCAAACTAGCGGCTAGCACAGATACGCAGTATTTT
TRBV6-1,TRBJ2-7,NA,few,CASSAAQGNIEQYF,TGTGCCAGCTCCGCCGCCCAGGGGAACATCGAGCAGTACTTC
TRBV4-3,TRBJ1-4,NA,NA,CASSQDNRAATNEKLFF,TGCGCCAGCAGCCAAGATAACAGGGCGGCAACTAATGAAAAACTGTTTTTT
TRBV30,TRBJ2-1,NA,NA,CAWMSGLYNEQFF,TGTGCCTGGATGAGCGGACTCTACAATGAGCAGTTCTTC
TRBV24-1,TRBJ2-1,NA,NA,CATSDLTRNEQFF,TGTGCCACCAGTGATTTGACTAGGAATGAGCAGTTCTTC
TRBV7-9,TRBJ1-3,TRBD1,few,CASSSTGQVNSGNTIYF,TGTGCCAGCAGCTCAACCGGACAGGTCAACTCTGGAAACACCATATATTTT
TRBV12-3/TRBV12-4,TRBJ1-1,NA,NA,CASSLVTGLNTEAFF,TGTGCCAGCAGTCTGGTGACAGGCTTGAACACTGAAGCTTTCTTT
TRBV24-1,TRBJ1-4,NA,NA,CATSDGTPNEKLFF,TGTGCCACCAGTGACGGGACACCAAATGAAAAACTGTTTTTT
TRBV19,TRBJ1-1,TRBD1,NA,CASRKTGTGTTEAFF,TGTGCCAGTAGAAAGACCGGGACAGGGACCACTGAAGCTTTCTTT
TRBV4-1,TRBJ2-2,TRBD1,NA,CASSHPQGARGGELFF,TGCGCCAGCAGCCATCCCCAGGGGGCGCGTGGCGGGGAGCTGTTTTTT
TRBV29-1,TRBJ1-1,TRBD1,many,CSVGAGTGGIVTEAFF,TGCAGCGTTGGGGCCGGGACAGGGGGCATCGTAACTGAAGCTTTCTTT
TRBV28,TRBJ2-1,NA,few,CASSLRRYNEQFF,TGTGCCAGCAGTTTAAGACGGTACAATGAGCAGTTCTTC
TRBV20-1,TRBJ2-3,NA,NA,CSAPRRTVPTDTQYF,TGCAGTGCCCCGAGAAGGACGGTTCCCACAGATACGCAGTATTTT
TRBV5-1,TRBJ2-2,NA,NA,CASSLISGELFF,TGCGCCAGCAGCTTGATATCCGGGGAGCTGTTTTTT